Each of the 30 T cell receptor beta chains below was sequenced from the same sample in a study of blood T cell repertoires in COVID-19. The assay was immunoSEQ multiplex PCR, and TCRdb's table has in-frame clones only and misses some. The data show 200,000 to 250,000 clones, about 93% seen once. The sequencing sample was made of peripheral blood. These receptor sequences come from a man aged 60-69 years with COVID-19, enrolled during active disease.

This chain uses TRBV6-5 with TRBJ1-2; TRBD1 matches 8 bases. Germline CDR1 is MNHEY and CDR2 is SVGAGI. The ends lost 7 bases at V and 4 bases at J; junction bases unmatched: 2. This CDR3 has 12 residues. DNA of the CDR3: TGTGCCAGCAAAACAGGGGGCTATGGCTACACCTTC. Translation gives CASKTGGYGYTF.

The chain joins TRBV4-3 to TRBJ2-3, with 12 bases aligning to TRBD2. V gave up 8 bases and J gave up 0 bases; unmatched junction bases: 6. CDR1 is LGHNA and CDR2 is YSLEER in the germline V gene. The CDR3 runs 16 residues. DNA of the CDR3: TGCGCCAGCTGTGGACTAGCGGGAACTAGCACAGATACGCAGTATTTT. This translates into CASCGLAGTSTDTQYF.

V gene TRBV7-2 combines with J gene TRBJ1-5; 10 bases are shared with TRBD1. This CDR3 region has 16 residues. Germline CDR1 is SGHTA and CDR2 is FQGNSA. Unmatched junction bases numbered 9, after V lost 6 bases and J lost 4 bases. The CDR3 nucleotides read TGTGCCAGCAGTAACCGGGACAGGGGAGAAAATCAGCCCCAGCATTTT. It is translated as CASSNRDRGENQPQHF.

The rearrangement uses TRBV5-1 and TRBJ2-1, with D perhaps TRBD1 (5 bases). Trimming pared 1 base from V and 2 bases from J, leaving 10 bases between. CDR1 and CDR2 from the germline V gene are SGHRS and YFSETQ. There are 15 residues in the CDR3. The CDR3 nucleotides are TGCGCCAGCAGCTTGCTTGCAGGGCCCTACAATGAGCAGTTCTTC. It specifies CASSLLAGPYNEQFF. Full variable domain (outside the CDR3, taken from reference TRBV5-1 and TRBJ2-1): KAGVTQTPRYLIKTRGQQVTLSCSPISGHRSVSWYQQTPGQGLQFLFEYFSETQRNKGNFPGRFSGRQFSNSRSEMNVSTLELGDSALYLCASSLLAGPYNEQFFGPGTRLTVL.

This rearrangement joins TRBV6-1 to TRBJ1-2; 7 bases map to TRBD1. This CDR3 is built from 13 residues. Trimming at V came to 5 bases and at J to 6 bases, leaving 6 bases not matched to a gene. Germline V gene data show CDR1 as MNHNS and CDR2 as SASEGT. CDR3 DNA: TGTGCCAGCAGTCCCGGGACAGTTAATGGCTACACCTTC. Amino acids: CASSPGTVNGYTF.

The chain couples TRBV28 to TRBJ2-2, with 11 bases lining up with TRBD2. V shed 2 bases, J shed 5 bases, and the junction held 10 bases outside the gene matches. The CDR3 is made up of 18 amino acids. In germline, CDR1 is MDHEN, CDR2 SYDVKM. The CDR3 coding sequence is TGTGCCAGCAGTTTACACCGAACTAGCGGGAGTTGGACCGGGGAGCTGTTTTTT. Protein product: CASSLHRTSGSWTGELFF.

This rearrangement joins TRBV5-4 to TRBJ1-3; 7 bases agree with TRBD1. Looked up from germline, CDR1 is SGHNT and CDR2 is YYREEE (reference sequence). The CDR3 contains 18 residues. V trimming: 1 base; J trimming: 4 bases; junction bases outside the gene matches: 14. Here the CDR3 DNA reads TGTGCCAGCAGCTTGTATCTCAGGGGGGCTGGAGGAGGAAACACCATATATTTT. Amino acids: CASSLYLRGAGGGNTIYF. Filled out from reference TRBV5-4 and TRBJ1-3, the complete variable domain reads ETGVTQSPTHLIKTRGQQVTLRCSSQSGHNTVSWYQQALGQGPQFIFQYYREEENGRGNFPPRFSGLQFPNYSSELNVNALELDDSALYLCASSLYLRGAGGGNTIYFGEGSWLTVV.

The rearrangement links TRBV5-6 to TRBJ1-5; D perhaps matches TRBD1 (5 bases). CDR3 size: 16 residues. V shed 0 bases and J shed 1 base, with 11 bases lying between them. Germline CDR1 SGHDT, CDR2 YYEEEE. The CDR3 protein is CASSLGAGPSNQPQHF. Here the CDR3 DNA reads TGTGCCAGCAGCTTGGGGGCAGGGCCGAGCAATCAGCCCCAGCATTTT.

The gene calls are TRBV5-1 and TRBJ2-4, with TRBD1 identical over 11 bases. The CDR3 is 16 residues long. J lost 6 bases, V lost 3 bases, and 8 bases had no gene match. The germline V gene has CDR1 SGHRS and CDR2 YFSETQ. CDR3 DNA sequence: TGCGCCAGCAGCTCCGCGGACAGGGGGCGCGGAAACATTCAGTACTTC. This encodes CASSSADRGRGNIQYF.

The rearrangement uses TRBV3-1 (or the pseudogene TRBV3-2) and TRBJ1-3; D ambiguous. The CDR3 is 15 residues long. V was trimmed by 1 base and J by 3 bases, leaving 10 bases between them. The germline gives CDR1 LGHDT, CDR2 YNNKEL (reference sequence). The CDR3 protein is CASSQAAGNGNTIYF. The CDR3 bases are TGTGCCAGCAGCCAAGCGGCGGGGAATGGAAACACCATATATTTT.

The chain joins TRBV10-3 to TRBJ2-7, with TRBD2 matching 10 bases. The CDR3 is 15 amino acids. Germline V gene lookup returns CDR1 ENHRY and CDR2 SYGVKD. V lost 6 bases to trimming and J lost 3 bases; unmatched junction nucleotides: 8. The CDR3 spells CAISGLAESHYEQYF. In DNA, the CDR3 is TGTGCCATCAGCGGACTAGCGGAGTCCCACTACGAGCAGTACTTC.

The rearrangement joins TRBV7-9 to TRBJ1-1; 7 bases line up with TRBD1. With 5 bases clipped from V and 5 bases from J, the junction kept 5 bases outside the gene matches. Germline V gives CDR1 SEHNR, CDR2 FQNEAQ (reference sequence). This CDR3 has 13 amino acids. CDR3: CASSPWTGTEAFF. The CDR3 DNA reads as TGTGCCAGCAGCCCGTGGACAGGTACTGAAGCTTTCTTT. Filled out from reference TRBV7-9 and TRBJ1-1, the complete variable domain reads DTGVSQNPRHKITKRGQNVTFRCDPISEHNRLYWYRQTLGQGPEFLTYFQNEAQLEKSRLLSDRFSAERPKGSFSTLEIQRTEQGDSAMYLCASSPWTGTEAFFGQGTRLTVV.

V is TRBV3-1 (or the pseudogene TRBV3-2) and J is TRBJ1-6, with D possibly being TRBD1 (5 bases). Trimming pared 1 base from V and 7 bases from J, leaving 8 bases between. CDR3 length: 14 amino acids. Germline CDR1 is LGHDT and CDR2 is YNNKEL (reference sequence). The CDR3 is CASSQATANSPLHF. The CDR3 coding sequence is TGTGCCAGCAGCCAAGCGACAGCGAATTCACCCCTCCACTTT.

This chain uses TRBV3-1 (or the pseudogene TRBV3-2) with TRBJ2-7, with 7 positions matching TRBD1. V shed 1 base, J shed 2 bases, and the junction held 11 bases outside the gene matches. Germline CDR1 is LGHDT and CDR2 is YNNKEL (reference sequence). The CDR3 contains 17 residues. The CDR3 spells CASSQVSTGQRPYEQYF. The CDR3 DNA sequence: TGTGCCAGCAGCCAAGTCTCAACGGGACAGCGCCCCTACGAGCAGTACTTC.

The V call is TRBV10-1, the J call TRBJ2-6; no clear D. Germline V gene data show CDR1 as WNHNN and CDR2 as SYGVQD (reference sequence). V was pared by 3 bases and J by 0 bases, with 9 bases between. The CDR3 has 16 amino acids. CDR3 residues: CASSDSRRSGANVLTF. Here the CDR3 DNA reads TGCGCCAGCAGTGACAGTCGCCGCTCTGGGGCCAACGTCCTGACTTTC.

The rearrangement links TRBV7-2 to TRBJ2-1; D is perhaps TRBD1 (6 bases). Trimming pared 1 base from V and 11 bases from J, leaving 12 bases between. Germline V gene data show CDR1 as SGHTA and CDR2 as FQGNSA. This CDR3 has 13 amino acids. The CDR3 DNA follows: TGTGCCAGCAGCTTAGGCGACAGGAGACAGCAGTTCTTC. Its protein product is CASSLGDRRQQFF.

V gene TRBV7-9 combines with J gene TRBJ1-2, with D uncertain. V gave up 4 bases and J gave up 7 bases, with 16 bases separating them. The germline CDR1 and CDR2 sequences are SEHNR and FQNEAQ (reference sequence). This CDR3 has 14 residues. CDR3 DNA sequence: TGTGCCAGCAGCTCAGTACCCCCTGATACTGGCTACACCTTC. Its protein is CASSSVPPDTGYTF.

Concerning this clone: In the same sample, other DNA sequences code for this CDR3. This rearrangement joins TRBV18 to TRBJ2-2; 9 nucleotides match TRBD1. Germline-derived CDR1 and CDR2 are KGHSH and LQKENI. The CDR3 sequence is 15 residues long. With 3 bases clipped from V and 5 bases from J, the junction kept 4 bases outside the gene matches. The CDR3 DNA is TGTGCCAGCTCACCTGGGACAGGGAGTACCGGGGAGCTGTTTTTT. It is translated as CASSPGTGSTGELFF.

This clone appeared once. The rearrangement links TRBV5-4 to TRBJ2-2, with D possibly TRBD1 on 6 matching bases. The length of the CDR3 is 15 residues. Trimming took off 6 bases at V and 4 bases at J, with 16 bases between the two ends. The germline CDR1 and CDR2 sequences are SGHNT and YYREEE (reference sequence). This chain's CDR3 is CASTEQGPITGELFF. CDR3 DNA sequence: TGTGCCAGCACCGAGCAGGGGCCCATCACCGGGGAGCTGTTTTTT.

This rearrangement joins TRBV7-2 to TRBJ2-7; 10 nucleotides line up with TRBD2. The germline CDR1 and CDR2 sequences are SGHTA and FQGNSA. CDR3 size: 15 residues. With 3 bases clipped from V and 2 bases from J, the junction kept 4 bases outside the gene matches. This CDR3 reads CASSFTSGAAYEQYF. In nucleotides, the CDR3 is TGTGCCAGCAGCTTCACTAGCGGGGCAGCCTACGAGCAGTACTTC.

This clone was detected only once. The chain employs TRBV6-6 and TRBJ2-1, with a tentative D call TRBD2 (6 bases). Germline CDR1 and CDR2: MNHNY and SVGAGI (reference sequence). V was trimmed by 8 bases and J by 6 bases, leaving 11 bases between them. The length of the CDR3 is 12 residues. The CDR3 region is CASYSGVNEQFF. CDR3 nucleotide sequence: TGTGCCAGCTATTCGGGAGTCAATGAGCAGTTCTTC.

The chain links TRBV7-3 to TRBJ2-1, with TRBD2 matching over 8 bases. Germline V CDR1 and CDR2: SGHTA, FQGTGA. The CDR3 extends over 15 amino acids. J was trimmed by 8 bases and V by 2 bases; bases with no gene match: 8. The CDR3 here is CASSLGGGLVDEQFF. The CDR3 DNA reads TGTGCCAGCAGCTTAGGCGGGGGGCTGGTCGATGAGCAGTTCTTC.

The gene calls are TRBV10-3 and TRBJ1-2, with TRBD1 as a possible D gene (6 bases). The CDR3 has 12 residues. Trimming removed 2 bases from V and 5 bases from J, with 6 bases in between. CDR1 and CDR2 from the germline V gene are ENHRY and SYGVKD. CDR3 residues: CAISEDRYGYTF. The CDR3 nucleotides read TGTGCCATCAGTGAGGACAGGTATGGCTACACCTTC.

The chain joins TRBV12-3 or TRBV12-4 to TRBJ1-5; D remains unclear. The CDR3 consists of 12 residues. V was trimmed by 6 bases and J by 7 bases, leaving 10 bases between them. The CDR3 is CASSVGEQPQHF. Written as DNA, the CDR3 is TGTGCCAGCAGCGTTGGGGAGCAGCCCCAGCATTTT.

The CDR3 sequence is CASRGTGETYEQYF. CDR3 nucleotide sequence: TGTGCCAGCAGGGGTACAGGGGAGACCTACGAGCAGTACTTC. The rearrangement links TRBV6-6 to TRBJ2-7, with TRBD1 matching over 7 bases. V dropped 6 bases and J dropped 2; count of bases not matched to a gene: 7. Germline CDR1 reads MNHNY; CDR2 reads SVGAGI (reference sequence). The CDR3 sequence is 14 residues long.

This rearrangement joins TRBV6-5 to TRBJ1-2; maybe TRBD1 (6 bases). Germline CDR1 is MNHEY and CDR2 is SVGAGI. V was cut by 2 bases and J by 4 bases, with 17 bases left in between. This CDR3 region has 16 residues. The CDR3 here is CASSYKTGSAGYGYTF. CDR3 coding DNA: TGTGCCAGCAGTTACAAAACAGGGTCGGCGGGCTATGGCTACACCTTC.

Regarding this clone: Additional DNA sequences in this sample encode the identical CDR3. The rearrangement uses TRBV4-1 and TRBJ1-2; TRBD1 is a possible D gene (5 bases). This CDR3 has 13 residues. Germline V gives CDR1 MGHRA, CDR2 YSYEKL. Trimming pared 3 bases from V and 4 bases from J, leaving 9 bases between. The CDR3 reads CASSQGPSYGYTF. The DNA for the CDR3 is TGCGCCAGCAGCCAGGGGCCCAGCTATGGCTACACCTTC.

This clone was counted a single time. The chain combines TRBV7-6 with TRBJ2-2; D gene uncertain. This CDR3 spans 15 amino acids. Trimming left V 1 base short and J 5 bases short, with 11 bases between. Germline V gene data show CDR1 as SGHVS and CDR2 as FNYEAQ. The CDR3 sequence: CASSLGSAGTGELFF. Written as DNA, the CDR3 is TGTGCCAGCAGCTTAGGTTCCGCCGGGACCGGGGAGCTGTTTTTT.

This clone was detected once. The chain joins TRBV5-5 to TRBJ2-5; D is ambiguous. The V gene's germline CDR1 is SGHKS and CDR2 YYEKEE (reference sequence). Trimming stripped 4 bases from V and 2 bases from J, with 24 bases between. The CDR3 length is 18 residues. The CDR3 is CASSGFGPLSRPQETQYF. The CDR3 DNA is TGTGCCAGCAGCGGGTTTGGGCCACTGTCTCGACCTCAAGAGACCCAGTACTTC. The whole variable domain, filled in from reference TRBV5-5 and TRBJ2-5, reads DAGVTQSPTHLIKTRGQQVTLRCSPISGHKSVSWYQQVLGQGPQFIFQYYEKEERGRGNFPDRFSARQFPNYSSELNVNALLLGDSALYLCASSGFGPLSRPQETQYFGPGTRLLVL.

The chain uses TRBV28 and TRBJ2-2, with 7 bases aligning to TRBD2. The CDR3 length is 15 residues. Germline assignment: CDR1 MDHEN and CDR2 SYDVKM. The V gene end was trimmed by 8 bases and the J gene end by 2 bases; junction bases not matched to a gene: 8. The CDR3 sequence is CASSGGTINTGELFF. The CDR3 coding sequence is TGTGCCAGCTCTGGGGGGACTATTAACACCGGGGAGCTGTTTTTT.